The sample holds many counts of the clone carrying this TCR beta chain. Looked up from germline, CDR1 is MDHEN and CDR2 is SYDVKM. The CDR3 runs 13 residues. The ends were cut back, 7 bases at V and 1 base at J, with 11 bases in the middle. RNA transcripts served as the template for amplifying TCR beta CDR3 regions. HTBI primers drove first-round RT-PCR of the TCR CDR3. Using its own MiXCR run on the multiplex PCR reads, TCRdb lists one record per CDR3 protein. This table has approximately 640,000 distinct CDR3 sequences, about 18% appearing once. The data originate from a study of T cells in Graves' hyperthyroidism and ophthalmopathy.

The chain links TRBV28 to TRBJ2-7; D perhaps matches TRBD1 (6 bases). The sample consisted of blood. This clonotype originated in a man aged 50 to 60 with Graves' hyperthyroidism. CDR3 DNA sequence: TGTGCCAGCACCATGACAGGATCCTACGAGCAGTACTTC. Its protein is CASTMTGSYEQYF. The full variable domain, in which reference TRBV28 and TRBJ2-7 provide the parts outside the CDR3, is DVKVTQSSRYLVKRTGEKVFLECVQDMDHENMFWYRQDPGLGLRLIYFSYDVKMKEKGDIPEGYSVSREKKERFSLILESASTNQTSMYLCASTMTGSYEQYFGPGTRLTVT.